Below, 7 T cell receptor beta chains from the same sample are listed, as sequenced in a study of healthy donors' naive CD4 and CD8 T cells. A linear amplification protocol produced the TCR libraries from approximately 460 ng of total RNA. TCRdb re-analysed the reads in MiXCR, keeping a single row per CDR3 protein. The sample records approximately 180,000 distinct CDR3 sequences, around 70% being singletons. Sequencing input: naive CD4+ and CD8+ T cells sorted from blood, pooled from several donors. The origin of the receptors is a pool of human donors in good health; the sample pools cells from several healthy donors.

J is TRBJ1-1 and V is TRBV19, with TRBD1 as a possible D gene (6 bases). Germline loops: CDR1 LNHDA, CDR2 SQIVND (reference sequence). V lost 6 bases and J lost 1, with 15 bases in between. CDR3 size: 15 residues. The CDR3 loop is CASRTRDNQNTEAFF. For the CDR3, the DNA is TGTGCCAGTAGGACCCGGGACAACCAGAACACTGAAGCTTTCTTT.

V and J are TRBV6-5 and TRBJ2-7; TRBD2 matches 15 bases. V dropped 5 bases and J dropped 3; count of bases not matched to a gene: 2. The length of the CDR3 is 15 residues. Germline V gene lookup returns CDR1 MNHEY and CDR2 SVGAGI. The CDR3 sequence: CASSRTSGRDYEQYV. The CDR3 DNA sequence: TGTGCCAGCAGTCGGACTAGCGGGAGGGACTACGAGCAGTACGTC.

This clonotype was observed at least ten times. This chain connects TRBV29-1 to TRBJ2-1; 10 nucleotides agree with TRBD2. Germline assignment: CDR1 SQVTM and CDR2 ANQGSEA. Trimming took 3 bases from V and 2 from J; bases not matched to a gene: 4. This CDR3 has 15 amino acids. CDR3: CSVEGLAGAYNEQFF. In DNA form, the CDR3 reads TGCAGCGTTGAGGGGCTAGCGGGAGCCTACAATGAGCAGTTCTTC.

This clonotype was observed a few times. Here the CDR3 reads CSVAAAGTGLGQYF. The CDR3 region has the DNA TGCAGCGTTGCGGCTGCCGGGACAGGGTTGGGGCAGTACTTC. The chain joins TRBV29-1 to TRBJ2-7, with TRBD1 identical over 9 bases. Germline CDR1 is SQVTM and CDR2 is ANQGSEA. There are 14 residues in the CDR3. The trim removed 4 bases at V and 9 bases at J, leaving 13 bases unmatched.

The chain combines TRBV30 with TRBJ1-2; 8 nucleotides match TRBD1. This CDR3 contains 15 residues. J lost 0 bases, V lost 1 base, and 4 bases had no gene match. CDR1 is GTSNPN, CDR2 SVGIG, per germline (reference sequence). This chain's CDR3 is CAWSAETGANYGYTF. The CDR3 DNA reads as TGTGCCTGGAGTGCCGAGACAGGGGCTAACTATGGCTACACCTTC.

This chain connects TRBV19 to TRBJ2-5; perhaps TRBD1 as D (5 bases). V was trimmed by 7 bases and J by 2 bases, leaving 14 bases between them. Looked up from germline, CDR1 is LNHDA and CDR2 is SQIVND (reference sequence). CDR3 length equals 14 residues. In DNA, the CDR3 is TGTGCCAGTACCAATGGGCCAGGGCAAGAGACCCAGTACTTC. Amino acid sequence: CASTNGPGQETQYF.

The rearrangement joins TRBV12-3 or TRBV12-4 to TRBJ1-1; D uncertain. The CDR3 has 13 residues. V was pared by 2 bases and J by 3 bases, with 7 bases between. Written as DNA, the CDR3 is TGTGCCAGCAGTTTAATGGGCTACACTGAAGCTTTCTTT. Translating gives CASSLMGYTEAFF.